The present T cell receptor (beta chain) was sequenced within a study of shared clonotypes between healthy human individuals. The naive CD8 fraction comprised CD45RO-negative cells positively selected for CCR7 and excluded terminally differentiated effector memory CD45RA+ cells. The study drew all its donors from Caucasian adults living in Nashville, Tennessee. This clone was recorded once. This CDR3 has 11 residues. V shed 7 bases and J 6 bases; nucleotides not matched to a gene: 5. Germline lookup yields CDR1 SQVTM and CDR2 ANQGSEA. Repertoires were generated with immunoSEQ multiplex PCR, while TCRdb's copy carries only in-frame clones and drops some. Found here are almost 700,000 clones, about 92% of them singletons; the top ten hold 24%.

The chain employs TRBV29-1 and TRBJ1-1; 7 bases agree with TRBD1. The sequence derives from a man aged 25-45 years in good health. Sample: naive CD8+ T cells sorted from blood. The CDR3 sequence: CSDTGDAEAFF. In DNA, the CDR3 is TGCAGCGACACAGGGGACGCTGAAGCTTTCTTT.